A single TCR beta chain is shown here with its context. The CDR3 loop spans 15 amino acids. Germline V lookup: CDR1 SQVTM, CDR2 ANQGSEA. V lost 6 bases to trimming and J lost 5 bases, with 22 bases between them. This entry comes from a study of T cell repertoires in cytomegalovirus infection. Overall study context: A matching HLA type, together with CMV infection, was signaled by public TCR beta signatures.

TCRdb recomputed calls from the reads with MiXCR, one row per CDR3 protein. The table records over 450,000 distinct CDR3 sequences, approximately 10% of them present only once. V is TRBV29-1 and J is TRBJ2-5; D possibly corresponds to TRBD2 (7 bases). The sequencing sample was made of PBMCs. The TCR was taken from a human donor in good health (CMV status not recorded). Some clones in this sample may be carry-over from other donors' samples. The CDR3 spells CSVGRGGLGRETQYF. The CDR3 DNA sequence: TGCAGCGTGGGAAGGGGGGGGCTGGGGAGGGAGACCCAGTACTTC.